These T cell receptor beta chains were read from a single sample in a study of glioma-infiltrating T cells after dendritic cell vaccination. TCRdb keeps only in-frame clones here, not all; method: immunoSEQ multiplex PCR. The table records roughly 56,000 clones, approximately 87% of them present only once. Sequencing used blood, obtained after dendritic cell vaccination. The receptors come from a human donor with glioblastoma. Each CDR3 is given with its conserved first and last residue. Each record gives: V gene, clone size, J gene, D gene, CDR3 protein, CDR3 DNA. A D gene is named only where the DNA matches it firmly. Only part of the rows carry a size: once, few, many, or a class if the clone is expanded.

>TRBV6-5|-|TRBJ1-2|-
CASSYSTVYGYTF
TGTGCCAGCAGTTACTCGACAGTTTATGGCTACACCTTC
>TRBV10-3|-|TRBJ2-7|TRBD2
CAISVGTSGGYEQYF
TGTGCCATCAGTGTTGGGACTAGCGGGGGATACGAGCAGTACTTC
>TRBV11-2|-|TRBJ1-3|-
CASSLYFEGTIYF
TGTGCCAGCAGCTTATACTTCGAGGGCACCATATATTTT
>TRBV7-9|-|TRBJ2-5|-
CASSTTAGAMETQYF
TGTGCCAGCAGCACTACCGCGGGGGCGATGGAGACCCAGTACTTC
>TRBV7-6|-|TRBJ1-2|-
CASRVGQGYGYTF
TGTGCCAGCAGGGTCGGGCAGGGCTATGGCTACACCTTC
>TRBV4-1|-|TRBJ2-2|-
CASSQDEAGRLNTGELFF
TGCGCCAGCAGCCAAGATGAGGCGGGCAGGTTGAACACCGGGGAGCTGTTTTTT
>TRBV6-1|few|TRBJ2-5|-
CASRDQETQYF
TGTGCCAGCCGGGACCAAGAGACCCAGTACTTC
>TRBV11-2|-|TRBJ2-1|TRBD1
CASSLGTGADNEQFF
TGTGCCAGCAGCCTCGGGACAGGGGCGGACAATGAGCAGTTCTTC
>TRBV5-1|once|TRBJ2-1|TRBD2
CASSLTSGGAHEQFF
TGCGCCAGCAGCTTGACTAGCGGGGGGGCCCATGAGCAGTTCTTC
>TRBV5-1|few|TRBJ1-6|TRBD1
CASSLGTGVNSPLHF
TGCGCCAGCAGCTTGGGGACAGGGGTTAATTCACCCCTCCACTTT
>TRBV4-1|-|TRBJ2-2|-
CASSQPLWGPGELFF
TGCGCCAGCAGCCAACCCCTTTGGGGGCCCGGGGAGCTGTTTTTT
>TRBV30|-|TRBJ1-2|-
CAWSVRGGMANYGYTF
TGTGCCTGGAGTGTAAGGGGGGGGATGGCTAACTATGGCTACACCTTC
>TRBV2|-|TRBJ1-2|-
CASSAGNRGYGYTF
TGTGCCAGCAGCGCCGGGAACCGAGGCTATGGCTACACCTTC
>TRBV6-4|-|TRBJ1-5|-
CASRVNEERPNQPQHF
TGTGCCAGCAGAGTGAACGAAGAGCGGCCCAATCAGCCCCAGCATTTT
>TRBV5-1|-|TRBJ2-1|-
CASSGSEQFF
TGCGCCAGCAGCGGTAGTGAGCAGTTCTTC
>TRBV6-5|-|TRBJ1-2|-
CASSPTGQVFYGYTF
TGTGCCAGCAGCCCGACAGGCCAGGTATTCTATGGCTACACCTTC
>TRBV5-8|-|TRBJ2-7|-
CASSSGFSSAPYEQYF
TGTGCCAGCAGCTCCGGGTTTTCGTCTGCCCCCTACGAGCAGTACTTC
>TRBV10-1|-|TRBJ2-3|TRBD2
CASSESTRGGARDTQYF
TGCGCCAGCAGTGAGTCGACTCGGGGGGGGGCCAGAGATACGCAGTATTTT
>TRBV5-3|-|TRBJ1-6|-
CARNRTPGHPSSYNSPLHF
TGTGCCAGAAACAGAACGCCGGGACATCCGAGCTCCTATAATTCACCCCTCCACTTT
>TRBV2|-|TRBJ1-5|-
CASSEGRDIRGNQPQHF
TGTGCCAGCAGTGAAGGCCGGGACATTAGGGGCAATCAGCCCCAGCATTTT
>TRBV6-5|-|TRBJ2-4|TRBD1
CASSLTWDRKNIQYF
TGTGCCAGCAGCCTCACATGGGACAGAAAAAACATTCAGTACTTC
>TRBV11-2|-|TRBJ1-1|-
CASSLDLPGYTEAFF
TGTGCCAGCAGCTTAGATCTGCCCGGGTACACTGAAGCTTTCTTT
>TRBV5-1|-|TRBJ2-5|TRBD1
CASSASGTGETQYF
TGCGCCAGCAGCGCCTCCGGGACAGGGGAGACCCAGTACTTC
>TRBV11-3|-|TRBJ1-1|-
CASRSMNTEAFF
TGTGCCAGCAGGAGCATGAACACTGAAGCTTTCTTT
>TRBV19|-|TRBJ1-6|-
CASSIGGGDSPLHF
TGTGCCAGTAGTATCGGCGGGGGCGATTCACCCCTCCACTTT
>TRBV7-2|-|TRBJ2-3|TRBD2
CASSSRYRGGLGAPDTQYF
TGTGCCAGCAGCTCACGCTACCGAGGGGGACTAGGTGCTCCAGATACGCAGTATTTT
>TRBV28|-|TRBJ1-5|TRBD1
CASSPRTGANQPQHF
TGTGCCAGCAGCCCCCGGACAGGGGCTAATCAGCCCCAGCATTTT